This T cell receptor beta chain was obtained from a study of shared clonotypes between healthy human individuals (dated by TCRdb to 2018 to 2021). Describing the broader study: The cohort comprised two women and three men aged 18 to 49 years. Each donor's leukapheresis produced roughly between roughly 0.9 and 8.9 billion PBMCs. The study deeply sequenced blood TCR repertoires of 5 or 6 healthy adults to estimate repertoire size and the extent of clonotype sharing between individuals. Different laboratories and diverse techniques were used to prepare libraries and sequence TCR repertoires, to increase sequencing depth and limit assay-specific biases. For each donor, CD4 naive and CD4 memory were each given three plates, CD8 naive was given two plates, and CD8 memory was given one plate.

Healthy HIV-negative adults with no recently reported acute infections or vaccinations were included as donors. All donors were Caucasian adults living in Nashville, Tennessee, USA. CD4+ T cells were enriched by magnetic negative selection; naive cells were then positively selected on CD45RA, and the negative fraction formed the memory subset. After blood collection by leukapheresis, PBMCs were isolated using Ficoll-Histopaque density gradient centrifugation and then cryopreserved in the vapor phase of liquid nitrogen. Purity and quantity of every magnetically sorted T cell population were checked by analytical flow cytometry. From each sorted fraction, genomic DNA was isolated and quantified by UV absorbance on a Nanodrop 2000c. In regard to this clone: Its antigen has not been determined. Nothing much larger sits one base from this clone, and base qualities are not available.

TCR CDR3 regions were amplified from genomic DNA by multiplex PCR using the deep immunoSEQ assay. Extracted genomic DNA from each cell subset was distributed evenly across all wells of several immunoSEQ 96-well plates, and each plate was treated as a replicate. Each replicate PCR for sorted subsets received about 200 ng genomic DNA, equal to tens of thousands of T cell genomes. Purified libraries were quantified with a Qubit 3.0 fluorometer, sized on a Bioanalyzer 2100, and re-quantified with the KAPA Library Quantification kit. A separate single-read 150-cycle Illumina NextSeq 550 flow cell was used to sequence each immunoSEQ 96-well plate. The original pipeline was this. The immunoSEQ output contained only junctional sequences without quality scores, so filtering could not match that applied to full-length reads. To assign V/J genes and CDR3, sequences were annotated using PyIR, a Python wrapper for IgBLAST v1.9, with IMGT germline references. Reads with weak V/J assignments (E-value above 1e-6), missing CDR3, stop codons, out-of-frame junctions, or ambiguous translated residues were removed. V3J clonotypes were defined as sequences sharing an identical inferred V gene, J gene, and CDR3 amino acid sequence. Percentage overlap between repertoires was calculated by dividing the number of shared unique clonotypes by the size of the smaller repertoire. Three approaches were used to assess repertoire richness: RTK rarefaction, the Chao1 estimator, and Recon v2.1 estimates of unobserved clonotypes. OLGA was used to compute generation probabilities for all TCRbeta clonotypes that the gDNA method yielded from four donors. This is the immuneACCESS table as TCRdb keeps it, with only in-frame sequences that have V and J called. A part of the clones is gone; compared with another copy, unresolved V genes explain less than half, and the rest is unexplained. The V and J calls and clone size come from that table; D and trimming were worked out from the DNA. A total of 2 million to 3 million clones appear in this sample, approximately 92% of them only once. Together, the top ten hold more than 0.12% of the sample.

The CDR3 goes from the cysteine to the phenylalanine over 12 residues. Here the CDR3 DNA is all that survives: 36 bases in frame from base 1. V gives up 4 bases and J gives up 4 bases, and the segment between their germline ends measures 10 bases. CDR1 and CDR2, per the germline V gene, are SQVTM and ANQGSEA. General study outcomes and caveats: Even with the large sequencing depth, rarefaction of the sorted-subset datasets indicated that sequencing was incomplete. Compared with non-shared clonotypes, clonotypes shared by all four sorted-subset donors had higher generation probabilities. Larger estimated clonotype richness was generally found for naive subsets than for memory subsets. When four donors were compared, the shared fraction of clonotypes was roughly 4.8% for naive CD4, 3% to 4% for naive CD8, 2% to 2.5% for memory CD4, and 0.4% for memory CD8. Based on pairwise subsampling, the degree of clonotype sharing among donors was expected to be affected by sequencing depth. Because the study included only a small number of donors, the genetic and exposure-history diversity represented was limited. Sampling was restricted to blood, and TCR repertoires in tissue are likely to differ from TCR repertoires in blood.

The V gene is TRBV29-1 and the J gene is TRBJ1-2, with the D gene uncertain. The material sequenced was naive CD4+ T cells sorted from blood. The label giving this sample's cell subset or site can be read as: CD45RA+ positively selected. This clonotype was sampled from a man between 18 and 29 years old in good health. The encoded CDR3 is CSVADSSYGYTF. The DNA sequence is as follows: TGCAGCGTTGCAGACTCTTCCTATGGCTACACCTTC.